These 31 T cell receptor beta chains were all obtained from the same sample, sequenced in a study of metastatic and nonmetastatic thyroid tumors (TCRdb year 2020). The library was prepared using PCR. TCRdb lists the instrument as Illumina HiSeq 4000. TCRdb reworked the public reads: Q25 trimming with fastp, MiXCR clone assembly, productive beta chains retained. In this sample the table shows tens of thousands of clones, around 13% of which occur a single time. Approximately 8.8% of the sample is taken by the ten largest. Before undergoing thyroid surgery, none of the patients had been given any kind of treatment. The sequenced sample consisted of tumor tissue. The receptors stem from a female donor with papillary thyroid cancer or a benign thyroid nodule (not recorded which). Some clones in this sample may be carry-over from other donors' samples.

This clone was seen a handful of times. V usage is TRBV5-5 and J usage is TRBJ1-1; tentatively, D is TRBD1 (6 bases). Germline V lookup: CDR1 SGHKS, CDR2 YYEKEE (reference sequence). The CDR3 runs 16 residues. Trimming cost V 1 base and J 1 base, with 14 bases left between them. The CDR3 DNA reads TGTGCCAGCAGCTTGTATAGTCTGACAGGGAACACTGAAGCTTTCTTT. This gives the protein CASSLYSLTGNTEAFF.

Of note for this clone: This may stem from a read error, because a much larger clone lies one nucleotide away. Additional DNA sequences in this sample encode the identical CDR3. The chain uses TRBV7-8 and TRBJ2-5; TRBD2 matches 10 bases. This CDR3 is built from 13 residues. Germline V CDR1 and CDR2: SGHVS, FQNEAQ. The CDR3: CASNILAGETQYF. For the CDR3, the DNA is TGTGCCAGCAACATTCTAGCGGGAGAGACTCAGTACTTC. Using reference TRBV7-8 and TRBJ2-5 for the parts outside the CDR3, the full variable domain is GAGVSQSPRYKVAKRGQDVALRCDPISGHVSLFWYQQALGQGPEFLTYFQNEAQLDKSGLPSDRFFAERPEGSVSTLKIQRTQQEDSAVYLCASNILAGETQYFGPGTRLLVL.

This clone was found many times. V gene TRBV12-5 combines with J gene TRBJ2-3, with D hard to call. This CDR3 contains 11 residues. CDR1 LGHNT and CDR2 FRNRAP come from the germline V gene. V shed 3 bases and J shed 5 bases, with 3 bases lying between them. CDR3 in amino acids: CASGLRDTQYF. CDR3 in DNA: TGTGCTAGTGGTTTACGAGATACGCAGTATTTT. The whole variable domain, filled in from reference TRBV12-5 and TRBJ2-3, reads DARVTQTPRHKVTEMGQEVTMRCQPILGHNTVFWYRQTMMQGLELLAYFRNRAPLDDSGMPKDRFSAEMPDATLATLKIQPSEPRDSAVYFCASGLRDTQYFGPGTRLTVL.

Ten or more counts support this clone. The chain links TRBV11-2 to TRBJ2-1; 10 nucleotides agree with TRBD1. The CDR3 runs 15 residues. J was trimmed by 7 bases and V by 1 base; bases with no gene match: 4. Germline V CDR1 and CDR2: SGHAT, FQNNGV. The CDR3 DNA sequence: TGTGCCAGCAGCTTAGGGGGACAGGGGCAAAATGAGCAGTTCTTC. Translating it yields CASSLGGQGQNEQFF.

This clone was observed at least ten times. V gene TRBV10-2 combines with J gene TRBJ2-2, with D perhaps TRBD2 (6 bases). The CDR3 is 17 amino acids. Trimming stripped 3 bases from V and 6 bases from J, with 20 bases between. CDR1 is WSHSY and CDR2 is SAAADI in the germline V gene. CDR3 sequence: CASSEWAGRPLAGELFF. The CDR3, as DNA: TGCGCCAGCAGTGAATGGGCGGGACGTCCCTTAGCCGGGGAGCTGTTTTTT.

This clone was recorded only once. This may stem from a read error, because a much larger clone lies one nucleotide away. The chain employs TRBV11-2 and TRBJ2-3; tentative D call: TRBD2 (6 bases). The CDR3 length is 14 residues. In germline, CDR1 is SGHAT, CDR2 FQNNGV. The CDR3 DNA is TGTTCCAGCAGCTTAGATGGAGGGTGGGATACGCAGTATTTT. It translates to CSSSLDGGWDTQYF.

This clone was recorded many times. The chain uses TRBV25-1 and TRBJ1-4; perhaps TRBD1 as D (5 bases). V was pared by 3 bases and J by 5 bases, with 13 bases between. The germline V gene encodes CDR1 MGHDK and CDR2 SYGVNS. This CDR3 is 15 amino acids long. CDR3 residues: CASSDREGTNEKLFF. The CDR3 DNA is TGTGCCAGCAGTGACAGGGAGGGTACGAATGAAAAACTGTTTTTT.

The V and J genes are TRBV5-1 and TRBJ1-2; tentatively, D is TRBD1 (5 bases). Germline V gives CDR1 SGHRS, CDR2 YFSETQ. The CDR3 is 13 residues long. Deletions cut 4 bases from V and 6 bases from J, with 13 bases between. The CDR3 DNA reads TGCGCCAGCAGCAACGACAGAGAACATGGCTACACCTTC. Its protein is CASSNDREHGYTF.

Comment on this clone: A much larger clone lies one base from this, so it may be a read error. The CDR3 protein is CASSRLPAAHRELFF. The DNA for the CDR3 is TGTGCCAGCAGCCGCCTCCCGGCGGCCCACCGGGAGCTGTTTTTT. V is TRBV7-2 and J is TRBJ2-2; D not resolved. Germline CDR1 SGHTA, CDR2 FQGNSA. The V and J ends lost 5 bases and 9 bases respectively, with 19 bases between them. The CDR3 contains 15 residues.

Ten or more counts support this clone. Distinct nucleotide sequences in the sample also encode this CDR3. This chain uses TRBV11-3 with TRBJ2-3; D gene unclear. Germline CDR1 and CDR2: SGHNT and YENEEA. This CDR3 has 14 residues. Trimming removed 2 bases at V and 4 bases at J, with 10 bases between. This CDR3 is CASSLREVADTQYF. CDR3 in DNA: TGTGCCAGCAGCTTAAGGGAAGTCGCAGATACGCAGTATTTT. Variable domain in full (rest from reference TRBV11-3 and TRBJ2-3): EAGVVQSPRYKIIEKKQPVAFWCNPISGHNTLYWYLQNLGQGPELLIRYENEEAVDDSQLPKDRFSAERLKGVDSTLKIQPAELGDSAVYLCASSLREVADTQYFGPGTRLTVL.

This clone was seen more than once but under ten times. V usage is TRBV12-3 or TRBV12-4 and J usage is TRBJ2-1, with a weak D call TRBD2 (5 bases). V dropped 5 bases and J dropped 9 bases, with 20 bases sitting between them. This CDR3 has 15 residues. Here the CDR3 DNA reads TGTGCCAGCAGTACCCCGGTGAGGGAGAACAGTGAGCAGTTCTTC. It specifies CASSTPVRENSEQFF.

As to this clone: A single base separates this from a much larger clone, so it may be a read error. The chain carries TRBV19 and TRBJ2-7, with TRBD1 matching 9 bases. Germline V CDR1 and CDR2: LNHDA, SQIVND (reference sequence). The V gene end was trimmed by 8 bases and the J gene end by 5 bases; junction bases not matched to a gene: 10. CDR3 size: 14 residues. The DNA for the CDR3 is TGTGCCAGTTCCGTCGTGACAGGGGGGAACGAGCAGTACTTC. Its protein product is CASSVVTGGNEQYF.

This clone showed up many times. The rearrangement uses TRBV18 and TRBJ1-1; 8 bases fit TRBD1. CDR3 size: 12 residues. Germline V gene lookup returns CDR1 KGHSH and CDR2 LQKENI. V trimming: 7 bases; J trimming: 11 bases; junction bases outside the gene matches: 9. The CDR3 loop is CASYGDRSVAFF. The DNA of the CDR3 is TGTGCCAGCTACGGGGACAGGAGTGTGGCTTTCTTT.

This clone showed up many times. The chain is built from TRBV11-2 and TRBJ2-5; 7 bases are a match to TRBD1. This CDR3 contains 15 residues. Trimming cost V 5 bases and J 5 bases; bases outside gene matches: 11. Per the germline V gene, CDR1 is SGHAT and CDR2 is FQNNGV. The CDR3 here is CASSRGKDRWETQYF. CDR3 bases: TGTGCCAGCAGCCGAGGGAAGGACAGGTGGGAGACCCAGTACTTC.

This clone showed up many times. The V and J genes are TRBV27 and TRBJ2-5, with 7 positions matching TRBD2. The CDR3 extends over 15 amino acids. CDR1 is MNHEY, CDR2 SMNVEV, per germline (reference sequence). V shed 1 base and J 5 bases; nucleotides not matched to a gene: 7. The CDR3 loop is CASSLWGRAGETQYF. The DNA of the CDR3 is TGTGCCAGCAGTTTATGGGGGAGGGCCGGTGAGACCCAGTACTTC.

There are many counts of this clone. This rearrangement joins TRBV11-3 to TRBJ1-1; the D gene is possibly TRBD1 (5 bases). Germline lookup yields CDR1 SGHNT and CDR2 YENEEA. Trimming cost V 0 bases and J 0 bases, with 5 bases left between them. The CDR3 contains 14 residues. The CDR3 reads CASSLEDMNTEAFF. As DNA, the CDR3 is TGTGCCAGCAGCTTAGAGGACATGAACACTGAAGCTTTCTTT.

Of note for this clone: Being one base from a much bigger clone, this may be a read error. V is TRBV4-1 and J is TRBJ1-5; TRBD1 might be the D (6 bases). CDR3 size: 17 residues. Germline assignment: CDR1 MGHRA and CDR2 YSYEKL. Trimming cost V 3 bases and J 1 base, with 16 bases left between them. The CDR3 DNA follows: TGCGCCAGCAGCCACGGGACATGGGTCATGAGCAATCAGCCCCAGCATTTT. Protein: CASSHGTWVMSNQPQHF.

This clone appeared many times. The chain links TRBV19 to TRBJ2-1, with 16 bases aligning to TRBD2. CDR1 is LNHDA and CDR2 is SQIVND in the germline V gene (reference sequence). Trimming at V came to 1 base and at J to 13 bases, leaving 7 bases not matched to a gene. This CDR3 contains 16 residues. DNA for the CDR3: TGTGCCAGTAGTATAGGAACGGGACTAGCGGGAGGGAGACAGTTCTTC. This encodes CASSIGTGLAGGRQFF.

This clone turned up a few times. Since a much larger clone is just one base distant, this may be a read error. Other DNA sequences in this specimen translate into the identical CDR3. V and J are TRBV5-5 and TRBJ2-2; D perhaps matches TRBD2 (5 bases). In germline, CDR1 is SGHKS, CDR2 YYEKEE (reference sequence). This CDR3 contains 11 residues. The CDR3 region is CASSTTGELFF. CDR3 DNA: TGTGCCAGCAGCACCACCGGGGAGCTGTTCTTT.

Turning to this clone: One base away lies a much larger clone, so this may be a sequencing read error. CDR3 sequence: CASSQNTVSNEQFF. In DNA, the CDR3 is TGTGCCAGCAGCCAAAATACAGTGTCCAATGAGCAGTTCTTC. The gene calls are TRBV16 and TRBJ2-1; D remains unclear. CDR1 and CDR2 (germline): KGHSY, FQNENV. Trimming stripped 2 bases from V and 6 bases from J, with 11 bases between. The CDR3 is 14 amino acids.

This clone was counted between two and nine times. CDR3 in DNA: TGCGCCAGCAGCCACCGGGGGTGGGAGACCCAGTACTTC. Translating gives CASSHRGWETQYF. This rearrangement joins TRBV4-1 to TRBJ2-5, with D perhaps TRBD2 (6 bases). Germline V CDR1 and CDR2: MGHRA, YSYEKL. Trimming took 3 bases from V and 5 from J, leaving 10 bases between them. The CDR3 spans 13 residues.

About this clone itself: The germline gene is not matched at one end of the junction; a read error may be the cause. CDR3 amino acids: CTSSLAAEGYEQYF. DNA of the CDR3: TGTACCAGCAGCCTAGCGGCAGAGGGATACGAGCAGTACTTC. The chain couples TRBV9 to TRBJ2-7, with 7 bases matching TRBD2. The germline gives CDR1 SGDLS, CDR2 YYNGEE. This CDR3 has 14 amino acids.

The table lists this clone with a few counts. The V call is TRBV6-1, the J call TRBJ1-4; 8 bases match TRBD1. Germline-derived CDR1 and CDR2 are MNHNS and SASEGT. V trimming: 8 bases; J trimming: 7 bases; junction bases outside the gene matches: 9. The CDR3 loop spans 14 amino acids. The CDR3 sequence: CASDKGQGREKLFF. In DNA form, the CDR3 reads TGTGCCAGCGATAAAGGACAGGGTCGTGAAAAACTGTTTTTT.

This clone was detected ten times or more. This rearrangement joins TRBV7-8 to TRBJ1-6; 7 bases are a match to TRBD1. Looked up from germline, CDR1 is SGHVS and CDR2 is FQNEAQ. The V gene end was trimmed by 2 bases and the J gene end by 5 bases; junction bases not matched to a gene: 12. The CDR3 totals 18 residues. Here the CDR3 DNA reads TGTGCCAGCAGCTTAAGGGTACGCGGACAGGCGGATAATTCACCCCTCCACTTT. Amino acids: CASSLRVRGQADNSPLHF.

This clone was counted ten times or more. The chain joins TRBV11-3 to TRBJ2-7; 11 bases are shared with TRBD1. CDR1 and CDR2 (germline): SGHNT, YENEEA. J lost 5 bases, V lost 3 bases, and 0 bases had no gene match. This CDR3 has 13 residues. The CDR3 bases are TGTGCCAGCAGCTTGGGACAGGGGGACGAGCAGTACTTC. Its translation is CASSLGQGDEQYF.

This clone has ten or more counts. The V call is TRBV5-1, the J call TRBJ2-1, with D tentatively TRBD2 (6 bases). Germline V gene lookup returns CDR1 SGHRS and CDR2 YFSETQ. The ends were cut back, 4 bases at V and 0 bases at J, with 14 bases in the middle. The CDR3 is made up of 16 amino acids. The CDR3 is CASSKLAASSYNEQFF. In nucleotides, the CDR3 is TGCGCCAGCAGCAAATTAGCGGCAAGCTCCTACAATGAGCAGTTCTTC. Filled out from reference TRBV5-1 and TRBJ2-1, the complete variable domain reads KAGVTQTPRYLIKTRGQQVTLSCSPISGHRSVSWYQQTPGQGLQFLFEYFSETQRNKGNFPGRFSGRQFSNSRSEMNVSTLELGDSALYLCASSKLAASSYNEQFFGPGTRLTVL.

This clone was seen at least ten times. This chain joins TRBV15 and TRBJ2-5, with D tentatively TRBD2 (6 bases). The V gene lost 3 bases and the J gene lost 1 base, with 18 bases spanning the gap. The CDR3 has 17 residues. CDR1 and CDR2 (germline): LNHNV, YYDKDF (reference sequence). CDR3 residues: CATSRVLEGGGQETQYF. Here the CDR3 DNA reads TGTGCCACCAGCAGGGTCCTTGAGGGAGGCGGCCAAGAGACCCAGTACTTC.

Notes on this clone: It may be a read error: a sequence one base away is much more abundant. The chain has TRBV3-1 and TRBJ2-7, with D possibly being TRBD2 (6 bases). The germline gives CDR1 LGHDT, CDR2 YNNKEL (reference sequence). The ends were cut back, 5 bases at V and 9 bases at J, with 23 bases in the middle. This CDR3 has 15 amino acids. This CDR3 reads CASSTEAGLGLGQYF. The CDR3 DNA reads TGTGCCAGCAGCACCGAAGCGGGTTTGGGATTAGGGCAGTACTTC.

Regarding this clone: A much bigger clone sits one base away, suggesting this may be a read error. This chain links TRBV18 with TRBJ2-2, with TRBD2 matching 9 bases. Germline assignment: CDR1 KGHSH and CDR2 LQKENI. J was trimmed by 5 bases and V by 4 bases; bases with no gene match: 8. The CDR3 sequence is 16 residues long. This CDR3 reads CASSRPAGGDTGELFF. CDR3 DNA sequence: TGTGCCAGCTCACGGCCAGCGGGAGGTGATACCGGGGAGCTGTTTTTT.

The sample holds many counts of this clone. The CDR3 here is CASSLLGGMVNEQFF. The CDR3 DNA reads TGTGCCAGCAGCTTACTAGGCGGTATGGTGAATGAGCAGTTCTTC. The V call is TRBV6-5, the J call TRBJ2-1; a possible D gene is TRBD2 (5 bases). The CDR3 is 15 amino acids. The V end was cut by 6 bases, the J end by 7 bases, with 19 bases between. Germline CDR1 reads MNHEY; CDR2 reads SVGAGI.

A word on this clone: A much bigger clone sits one base away, suggesting this may be a read error. This sequence joins TRBV18 and TRBJ2-7; D remains unclear. This CDR3 contains 13 residues. CDR1 and CDR2 (germline): KGHSH, LQKENI. CDR3 coding DNA: TGTGCCAACTCACAGCAGGATCCCTACGAGCAGTACTTC. It yields the protein CANSQQDPYEQYF.